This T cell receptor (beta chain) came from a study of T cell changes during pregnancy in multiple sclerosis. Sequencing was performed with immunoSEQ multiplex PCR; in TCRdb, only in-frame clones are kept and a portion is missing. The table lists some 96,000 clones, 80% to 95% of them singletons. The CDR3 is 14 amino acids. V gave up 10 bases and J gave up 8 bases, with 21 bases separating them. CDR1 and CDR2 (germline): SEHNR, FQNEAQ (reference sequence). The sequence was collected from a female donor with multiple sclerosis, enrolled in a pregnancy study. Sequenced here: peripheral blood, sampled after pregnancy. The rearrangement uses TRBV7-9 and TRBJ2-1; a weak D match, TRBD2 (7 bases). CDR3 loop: CATPRGGTRDEQFF. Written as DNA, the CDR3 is TGTGCCACCCCTAGGGGGGGAACCCGCGATGAGCAGTTCTTC.